This T cell receptor beta chain was captured by sequencing in a study of early T cells in non-severe SARS-CoV-2 infection. General study points: The matching step, a VDJdb search, favored anti-spike CD8 responses and missed private and CD4 specificities.

TCRdb reprocessed the 5' RACE reads with MiXCR, giving one entry per CDR3 protein. The sample comprises roughly 46,000 distinct CDR3 sequences, roughly 9.4% of which are singletons, and approximately 5.7% rests with the top ten. The sample holds a few counts of this clonotype. What it binds is unknown. This receptor was identified in an adult who was a healthcare worker with PCR-confirmed SARS-CoV-2 infection or an uninfected control (not recorded which). This specimen was whole blood, taken at baseline.

CDR3 loop: CSVRDRPYEQYF. CDR3 in DNA: TGCAGCGTAAGGGACAGGCCCTACGAGCAGTACTTC. V is TRBV29-1 and J is TRBJ2-7, with TRBD1 matching 8 bases. This CDR3 comprises 12 residues. CDR1 and CDR2 from the germline V gene are SQVTM and ANQGSEA. With V trimmed by 6 bases and J by 2 bases, 3 bases remained unmatched.